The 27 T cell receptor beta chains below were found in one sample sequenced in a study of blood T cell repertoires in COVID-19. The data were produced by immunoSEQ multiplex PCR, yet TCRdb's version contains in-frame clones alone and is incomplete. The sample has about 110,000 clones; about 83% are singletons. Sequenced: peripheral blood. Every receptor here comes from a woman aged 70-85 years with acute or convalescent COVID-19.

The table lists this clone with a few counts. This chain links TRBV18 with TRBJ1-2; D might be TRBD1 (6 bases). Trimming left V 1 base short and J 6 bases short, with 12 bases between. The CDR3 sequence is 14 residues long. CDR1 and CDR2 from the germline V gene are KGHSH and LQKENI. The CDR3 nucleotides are TGTGCCAGCTCACCACGTGAAGACAGGAATGGCTACACCTTC. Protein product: CASSPREDRNGYTF.

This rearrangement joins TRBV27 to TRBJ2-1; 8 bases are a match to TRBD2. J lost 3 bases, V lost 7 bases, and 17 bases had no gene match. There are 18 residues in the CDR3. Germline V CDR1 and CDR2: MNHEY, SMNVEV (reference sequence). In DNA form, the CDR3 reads TGTGCCAGCACTTCTCCCCCCCAGGGACTAGGAAACTACAATGAGCAGTTCTTC. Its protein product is CASTSPPQGLGNYNEQFF.

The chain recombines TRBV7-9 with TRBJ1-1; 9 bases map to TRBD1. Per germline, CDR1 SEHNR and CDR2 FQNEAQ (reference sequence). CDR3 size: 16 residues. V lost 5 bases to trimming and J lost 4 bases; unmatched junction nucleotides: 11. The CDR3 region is CASSLEPGQGSTEAFF. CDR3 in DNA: TGTGCCAGCAGCCTTGAGCCGGGACAGGGATCCACTGAAGCTTTCTTT.

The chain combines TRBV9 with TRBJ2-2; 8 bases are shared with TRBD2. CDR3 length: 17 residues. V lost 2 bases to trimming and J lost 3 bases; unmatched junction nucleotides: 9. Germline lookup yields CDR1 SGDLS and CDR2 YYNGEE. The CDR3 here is CASSVQGAGAYTGELFF. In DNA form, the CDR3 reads TGTGCCAGCAGCGTCCAGGGAGCGGGGGCGTACACCGGGGAGCTGTTTTTT.

The CDR3 DNA sequence: TGTGCCAGCTCACGACAGGGAGACACCGGGGAGCTGTTTTTT. Its protein is CASSRQGDTGELFF. The chain recombines TRBV18 with TRBJ2-2, with TRBD1 matching 7 bases. This CDR3 is 14 amino acids long. Germline V lookup: CDR1 KGHSH, CDR2 LQKENI. V dropped 4 bases and J dropped 3; count of bases not matched to a gene: 2.

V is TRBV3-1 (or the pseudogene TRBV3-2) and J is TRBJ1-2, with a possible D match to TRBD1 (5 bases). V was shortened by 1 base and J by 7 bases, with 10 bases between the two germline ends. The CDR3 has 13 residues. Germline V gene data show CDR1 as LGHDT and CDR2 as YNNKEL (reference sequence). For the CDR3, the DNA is TGTGCCAGCAGCCAAGGGACATTAGGTGGCTACACCTTC. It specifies CASSQGTLGGYTF.

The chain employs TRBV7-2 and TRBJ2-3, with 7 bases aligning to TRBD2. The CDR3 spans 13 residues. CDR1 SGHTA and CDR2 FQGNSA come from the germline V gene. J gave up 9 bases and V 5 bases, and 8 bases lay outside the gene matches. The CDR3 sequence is CASSPQTSHTQYF. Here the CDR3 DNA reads TGTGCCAGCAGCCCCCAGACTAGCCACACGCAGTATTTT.

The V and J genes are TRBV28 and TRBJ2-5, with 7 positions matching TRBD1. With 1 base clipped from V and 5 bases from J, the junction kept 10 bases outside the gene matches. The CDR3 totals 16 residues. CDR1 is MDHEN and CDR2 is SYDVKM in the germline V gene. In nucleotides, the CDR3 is TGTGCCAGCAGTTTATTCGCAGGGGGTAACGGGGAGACCCAGTACTTC. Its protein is CASSLFAGGNGETQYF.

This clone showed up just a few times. The CDR3 DNA reads TGTGCCAGCAGTCCACCAAGCGGGAGGACCCGGGAGCTGTTTTTT. Its translation is CASSPPSGRTRELFF. The V call is TRBV3-1 (or the pseudogene TRBV3-2), the J call TRBJ2-2; TRBD2 aligns across 9 bases. The length of the CDR3 is 15 residues. The germline CDR1 and CDR2 sequences are LGHDT and YNNKEL (reference sequence). V lost 6 bases and J lost 9; bases outside the gene matches: 11.

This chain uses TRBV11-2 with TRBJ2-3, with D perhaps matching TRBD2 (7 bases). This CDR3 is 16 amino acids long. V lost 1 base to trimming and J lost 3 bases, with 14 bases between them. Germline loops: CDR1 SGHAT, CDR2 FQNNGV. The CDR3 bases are TGTGCCAGCAGCTTAGTACGGGGGGCAACAACAGATACGCAGTATTTT. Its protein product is CASSLVRGATTDTQYF. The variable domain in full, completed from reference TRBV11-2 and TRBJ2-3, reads EAGVAQSPRYKIIEKRQSVAFWCNPISGHATLYWYQQILGQGPKLLIQFQNNGVVDDSQLPKDRFSAERLKGVDSTLKIQPAKLEDSAVYLCASSLVRGATTDTQYFGPGTRLTVL.

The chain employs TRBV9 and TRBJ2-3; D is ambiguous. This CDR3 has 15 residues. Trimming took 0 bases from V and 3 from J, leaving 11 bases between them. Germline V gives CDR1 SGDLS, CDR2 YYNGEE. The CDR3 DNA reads TGTGCCAGCAGCGTAGCGGCCTCAGGTACAGATACGCAGTATTTT. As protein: CASSVAASGTDTQYF.

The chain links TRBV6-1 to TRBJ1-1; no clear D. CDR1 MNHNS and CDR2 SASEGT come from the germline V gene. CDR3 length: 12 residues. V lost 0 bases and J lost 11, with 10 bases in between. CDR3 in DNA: TGTGCCAGCAGTGAAGCGAGGTGGATGGCTTTCTTT. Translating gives CASSEARWMAFF.

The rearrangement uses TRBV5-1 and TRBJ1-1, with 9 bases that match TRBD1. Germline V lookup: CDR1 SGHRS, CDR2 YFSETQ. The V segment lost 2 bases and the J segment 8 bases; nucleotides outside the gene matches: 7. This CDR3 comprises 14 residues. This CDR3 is CASSLGTGKDEAFF. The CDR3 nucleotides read TGCGCCAGCAGCTTAGGGACAGGGAAGGACGAAGCTTTCTTT.

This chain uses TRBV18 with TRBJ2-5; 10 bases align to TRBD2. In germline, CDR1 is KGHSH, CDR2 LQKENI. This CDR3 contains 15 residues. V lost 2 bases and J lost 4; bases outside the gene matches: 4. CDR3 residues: CASSPSSGSPETQYF. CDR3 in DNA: TGTGCCAGCTCACCATCTAGCGGGAGCCCAGAGACCCAGTACTTC.

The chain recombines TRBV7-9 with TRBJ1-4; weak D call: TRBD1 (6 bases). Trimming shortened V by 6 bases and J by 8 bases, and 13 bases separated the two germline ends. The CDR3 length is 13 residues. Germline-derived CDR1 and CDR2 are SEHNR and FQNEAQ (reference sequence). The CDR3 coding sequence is TGTGCCAGCAGACAGACAGGATCGGAAAAACTGTTTTTT. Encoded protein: CASRQTGSEKLFF.

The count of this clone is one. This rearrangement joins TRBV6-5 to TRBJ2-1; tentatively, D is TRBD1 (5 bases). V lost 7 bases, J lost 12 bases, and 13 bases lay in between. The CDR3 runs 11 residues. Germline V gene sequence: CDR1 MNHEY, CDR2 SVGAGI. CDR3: CASTPDKVQFF. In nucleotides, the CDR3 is TGTGCCAGCACTCCGGACAAAGTGCAGTTCTTC.

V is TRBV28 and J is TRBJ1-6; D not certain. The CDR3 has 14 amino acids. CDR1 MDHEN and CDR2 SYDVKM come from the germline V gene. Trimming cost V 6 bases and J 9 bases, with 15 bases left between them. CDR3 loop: CASRNYLQGSPLHF. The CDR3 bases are TGTGCCAGCAGGAACTACCTCCAAGGTTCACCCCTCCACTTT.

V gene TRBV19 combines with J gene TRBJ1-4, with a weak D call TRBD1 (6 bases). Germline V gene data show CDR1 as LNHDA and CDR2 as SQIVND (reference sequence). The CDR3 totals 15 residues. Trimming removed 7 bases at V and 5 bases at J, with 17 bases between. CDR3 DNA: TGTGCCAGTAAAGACAGTGGGGGCCCAAATGAAAAACTGTTTTTT. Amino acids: CASKDSGGPNEKLFF.

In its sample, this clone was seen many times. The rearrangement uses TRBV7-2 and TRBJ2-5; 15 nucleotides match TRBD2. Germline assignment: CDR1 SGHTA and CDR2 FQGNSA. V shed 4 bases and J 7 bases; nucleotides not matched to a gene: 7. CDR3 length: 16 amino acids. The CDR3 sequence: CASSSGLAGGQGTQYF. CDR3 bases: TGTGCCAGCAGCTCGGGACTAGCGGGGGGCCAGGGGACCCAGTACTTC.

CDR3 residues: CASSLSLAQETQYF. CDR3 DNA: TGTGCCAGCAGCCTCTCGTTGGCCCAAGAGACCCAGTACTTC. The rearrangement joins TRBV6-5 to TRBJ2-5; no definite D call. The CDR3 is 14 amino acids. V lost 6 bases, J lost 1 base, and 12 bases lay in between. CDR1 and CDR2 (germline): MNHEY, SVGAGI.

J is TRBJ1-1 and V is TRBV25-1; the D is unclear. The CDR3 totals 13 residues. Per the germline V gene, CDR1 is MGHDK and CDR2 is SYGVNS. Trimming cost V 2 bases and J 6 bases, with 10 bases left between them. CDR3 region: CASSEGSRAEAFF. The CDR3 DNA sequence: TGTGCCAGCAGTGAAGGGTCGAGGGCTGAAGCTTTCTTT.

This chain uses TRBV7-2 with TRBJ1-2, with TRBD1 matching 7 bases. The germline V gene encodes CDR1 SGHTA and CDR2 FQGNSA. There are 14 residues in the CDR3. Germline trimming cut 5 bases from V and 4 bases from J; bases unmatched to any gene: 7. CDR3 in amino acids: CASSPKTGFYGYTF. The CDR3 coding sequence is TGTGCCAGCAGCCCGAAGACAGGGTTCTATGGCTACACCTTC. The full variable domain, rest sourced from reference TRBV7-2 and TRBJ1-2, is GAGVSQSPSNKVTEKGKDVELRCDPISGHTALYWYRQSLGQGLEFLIYFQGNSAPDKSGLPSDRFSAERTGGSVSTLTIQRTQQEDSAVYLCASSPKTGFYGYTFGSGTRLTVV.

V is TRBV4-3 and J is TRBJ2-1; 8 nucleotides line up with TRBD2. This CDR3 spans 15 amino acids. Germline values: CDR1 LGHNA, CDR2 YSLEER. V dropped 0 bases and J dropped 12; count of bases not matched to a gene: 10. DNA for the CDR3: TGCGCCAGCAGCCAAGATATAGCGGGACCCCCCTGGCAGTTCTTC. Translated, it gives CASSQDIAGPPWQFF.

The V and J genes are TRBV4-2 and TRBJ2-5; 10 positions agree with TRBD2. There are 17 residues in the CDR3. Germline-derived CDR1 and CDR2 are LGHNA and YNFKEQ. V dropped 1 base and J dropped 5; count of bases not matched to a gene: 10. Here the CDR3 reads CASSQGNLAGGSETQYF. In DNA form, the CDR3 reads TGTGCCAGCAGCCAAGGGAATTTAGCGGGAGGATCCGAGACCCAGTACTTC.

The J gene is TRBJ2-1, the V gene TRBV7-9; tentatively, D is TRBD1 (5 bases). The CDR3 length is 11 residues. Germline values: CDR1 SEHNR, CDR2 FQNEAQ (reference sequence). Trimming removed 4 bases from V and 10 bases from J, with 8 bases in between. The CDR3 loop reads CASSWQGEQFF. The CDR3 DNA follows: TGTGCCAGCAGCTGGCAGGGCGAGCAGTTCTTC.

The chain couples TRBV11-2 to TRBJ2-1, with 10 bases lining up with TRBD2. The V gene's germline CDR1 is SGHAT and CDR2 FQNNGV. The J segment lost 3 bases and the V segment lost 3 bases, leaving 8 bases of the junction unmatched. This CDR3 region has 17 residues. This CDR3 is CASSFGGQREGYNEQFF. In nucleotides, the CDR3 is TGTGCCAGCAGCTTTGGGGGGCAGCGGGAGGGCTACAATGAGCAGTTCTTC.

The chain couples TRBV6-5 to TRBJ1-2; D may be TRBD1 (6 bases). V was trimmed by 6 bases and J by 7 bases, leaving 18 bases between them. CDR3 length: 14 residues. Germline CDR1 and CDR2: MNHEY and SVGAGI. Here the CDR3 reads CASRSQPGVGGYTF. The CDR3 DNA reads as TGTGCCAGCAGGTCCCAGCCAGGGGTTGGTGGCTACACCTTC.